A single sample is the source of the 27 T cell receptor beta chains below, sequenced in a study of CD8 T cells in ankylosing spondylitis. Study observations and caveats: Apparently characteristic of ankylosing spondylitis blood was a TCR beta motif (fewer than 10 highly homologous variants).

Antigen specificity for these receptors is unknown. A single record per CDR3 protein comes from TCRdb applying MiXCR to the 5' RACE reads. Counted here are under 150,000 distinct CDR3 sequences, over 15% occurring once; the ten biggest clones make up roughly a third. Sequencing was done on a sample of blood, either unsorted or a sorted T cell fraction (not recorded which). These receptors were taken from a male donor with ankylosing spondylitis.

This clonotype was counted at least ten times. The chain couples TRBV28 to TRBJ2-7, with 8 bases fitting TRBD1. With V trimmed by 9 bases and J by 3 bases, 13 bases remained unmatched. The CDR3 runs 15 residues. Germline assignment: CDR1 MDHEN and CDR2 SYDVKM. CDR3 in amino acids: CASTRPGTGDYEQYF. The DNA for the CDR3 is TGTGCCAGTACTCGTCCGGGGACAGGCGACTACGAGCAGTACTTC.

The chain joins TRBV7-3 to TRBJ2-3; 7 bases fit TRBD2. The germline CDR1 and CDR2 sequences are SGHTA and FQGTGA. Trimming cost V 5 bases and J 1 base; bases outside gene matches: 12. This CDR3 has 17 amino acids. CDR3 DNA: TGTGCCAGCAGCCCTAACCGGGCGGGAGCCGGCACAGATACGCAGTATTTT. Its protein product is CASSPNRAGAGTDTQYF.

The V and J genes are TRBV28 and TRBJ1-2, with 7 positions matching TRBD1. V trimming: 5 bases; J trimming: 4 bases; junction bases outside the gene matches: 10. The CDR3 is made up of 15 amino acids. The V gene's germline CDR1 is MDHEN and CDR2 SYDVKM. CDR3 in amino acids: CASSQQGTLGYGYTF. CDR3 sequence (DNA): TGTGCCAGCAGTCAACAGGGGACCTTGGGCTATGGCTACACCTTC.

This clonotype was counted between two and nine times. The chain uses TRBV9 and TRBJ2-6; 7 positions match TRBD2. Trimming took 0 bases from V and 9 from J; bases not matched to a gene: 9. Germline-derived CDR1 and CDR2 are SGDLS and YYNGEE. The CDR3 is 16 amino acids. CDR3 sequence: CASSVAAGEGFNVLTF. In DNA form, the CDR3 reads TGTGCCAGCAGCGTAGCGGCGGGGGAAGGATTCAACGTCCTGACTTTC.

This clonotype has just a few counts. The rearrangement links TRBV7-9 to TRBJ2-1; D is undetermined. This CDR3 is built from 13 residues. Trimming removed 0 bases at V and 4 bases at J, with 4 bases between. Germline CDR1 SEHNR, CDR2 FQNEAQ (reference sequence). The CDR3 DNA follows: TGTGCCAGCAGCTTAGCCCGTTACAATGAGCAGTTCTTC. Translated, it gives CASSLARYNEQFF.

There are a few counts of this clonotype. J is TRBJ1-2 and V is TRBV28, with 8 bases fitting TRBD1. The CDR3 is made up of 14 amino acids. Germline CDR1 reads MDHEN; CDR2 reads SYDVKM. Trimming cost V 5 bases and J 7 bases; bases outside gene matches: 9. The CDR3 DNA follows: TGTGCCAGCAGTCCCCCCGGGACAGGCAGTGGCTACACCTTC. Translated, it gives CASSPPGTGSGYTF.

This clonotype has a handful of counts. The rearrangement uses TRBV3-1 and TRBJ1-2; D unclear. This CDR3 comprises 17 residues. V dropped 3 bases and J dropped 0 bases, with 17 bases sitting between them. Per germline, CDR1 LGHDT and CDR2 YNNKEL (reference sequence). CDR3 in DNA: TGTGCCAGCAGCCACCACGACCTTTCGATAGCTAACTATGGCTACACCTTC. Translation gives CASSHHDLSIANYGYTF.

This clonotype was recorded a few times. The CDR3 region is CASSPYGGQGTGELFF. CDR3 nucleotides: TGTGCCAGCAGTCCCTATGGGGGACAGGGGACCGGGGAGCTGTTTTTT. The chain uses TRBV28 and TRBJ2-2; TRBD1 matches at 10 bases. Trimming removed 5 bases from V and 5 bases from J; junction bases left unmatched: 8. The CDR3 runs 16 residues. The germline V gene encodes CDR1 MDHEN and CDR2 SYDVKM.

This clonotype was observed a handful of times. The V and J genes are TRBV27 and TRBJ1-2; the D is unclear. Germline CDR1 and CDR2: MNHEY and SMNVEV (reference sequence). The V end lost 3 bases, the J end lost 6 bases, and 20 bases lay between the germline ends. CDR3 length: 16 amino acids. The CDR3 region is CASSFTATPTGNGYTF. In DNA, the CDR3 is TGTGCCAGCAGTTTTACCGCGACCCCGACTGGGAATGGCTACACCTTC.

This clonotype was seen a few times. The DNA of the CDR3 is TGTGCCAGCAGTTTGACGGCCTACAATGAGCAGTTCTTC. It encodes CASSLTAYNEQFF. The rearrangement joins TRBV12-3 or TRBV12-4 to TRBJ2-1; D unresolved. The CDR3 spans 13 residues. Trimming cost V 3 bases and J 2 bases, with 5 bases left between them.

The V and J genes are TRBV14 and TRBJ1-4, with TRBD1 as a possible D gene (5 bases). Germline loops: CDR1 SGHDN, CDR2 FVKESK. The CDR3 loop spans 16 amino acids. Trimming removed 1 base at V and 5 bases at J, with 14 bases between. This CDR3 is CASSQVRDARNEKLFF. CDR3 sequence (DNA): TGTGCCAGCAGCCAAGTTCGGGACGCTAGAAATGAAAAACTGTTTTTT.

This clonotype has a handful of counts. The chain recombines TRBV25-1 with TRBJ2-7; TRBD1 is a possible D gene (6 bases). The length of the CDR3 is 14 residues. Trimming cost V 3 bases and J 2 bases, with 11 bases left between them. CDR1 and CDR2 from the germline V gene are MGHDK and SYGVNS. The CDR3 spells CASSELGQAYEQYF. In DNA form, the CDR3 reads TGTGCCAGCAGTGAGCTGGGACAAGCCTACGAGCAGTACTTC.

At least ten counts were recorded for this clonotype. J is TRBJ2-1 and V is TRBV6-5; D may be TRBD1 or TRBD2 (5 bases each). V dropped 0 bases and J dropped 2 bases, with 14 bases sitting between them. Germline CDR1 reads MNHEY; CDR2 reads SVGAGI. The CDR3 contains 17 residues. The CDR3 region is CASSYSSGPPTYNEQFF. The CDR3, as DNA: TGTGCCAGCAGTTACTCATCGGGACCACCAACCTACAATGAGCAGTTCTTC.

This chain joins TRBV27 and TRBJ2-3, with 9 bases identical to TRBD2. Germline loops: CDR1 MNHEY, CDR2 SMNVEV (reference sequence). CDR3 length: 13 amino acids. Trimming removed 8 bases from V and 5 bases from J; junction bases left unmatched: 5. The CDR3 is CASSAGGVDTQYF. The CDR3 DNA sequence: TGTGCCAGCTCGGCGGGAGGGGTAGATACGCAGTATTTT.

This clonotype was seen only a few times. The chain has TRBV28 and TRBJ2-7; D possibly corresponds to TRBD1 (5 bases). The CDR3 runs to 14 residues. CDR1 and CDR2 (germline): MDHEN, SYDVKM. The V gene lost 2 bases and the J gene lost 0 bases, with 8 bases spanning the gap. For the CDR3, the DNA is TGTGCCAGCAGTTTAATGGACACCTCCTACGAGCAGTACTTC. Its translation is CASSLMDTSYEQYF.

The CDR3 bases are TGCGCCAGCAGTGATATGAACACCGGGGAGCTGTTTTTT. Translating it yields CASSDMNTGELFF. This chain joins TRBV10-1 and TRBJ2-2; D call uncertain. Trimming stripped 3 bases from V and 1 base from J, with 3 bases between. This CDR3 region has 13 residues. Germline-derived CDR1 and CDR2 are WNHNN and SYGVQD (reference sequence).

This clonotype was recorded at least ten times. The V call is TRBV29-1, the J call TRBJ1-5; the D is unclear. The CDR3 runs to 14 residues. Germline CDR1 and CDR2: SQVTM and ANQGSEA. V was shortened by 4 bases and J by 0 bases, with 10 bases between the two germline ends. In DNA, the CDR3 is TGCAGCGTTGTCCTGGGGAATAGCAATCAGCCCCAGCATTTT. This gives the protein CSVVLGNSNQPQHF.

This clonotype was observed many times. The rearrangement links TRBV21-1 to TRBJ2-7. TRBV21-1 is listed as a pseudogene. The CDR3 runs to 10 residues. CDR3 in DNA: TGTGCCAGCAGGGGTGACGAGCAGTACTTC. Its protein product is CASRGDEQYF.

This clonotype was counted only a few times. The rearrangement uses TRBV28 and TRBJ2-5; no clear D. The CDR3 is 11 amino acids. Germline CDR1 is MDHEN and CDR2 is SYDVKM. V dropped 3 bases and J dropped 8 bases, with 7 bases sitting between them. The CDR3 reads CASSLTRTQYF. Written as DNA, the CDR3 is TGTGCCAGCAGTTTGACCCGCACCCAGTACTTC. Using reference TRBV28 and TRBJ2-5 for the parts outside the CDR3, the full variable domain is DVKVTQSSRYLVKRTGEKVFLECVQDMDHENMFWYRQDPGLGLRLIYFSYDVKMKEKGDIPEGYSVSREKKERFSLILESASTNQTSMYLCASSLTRTQYFGPGTRLLVL.

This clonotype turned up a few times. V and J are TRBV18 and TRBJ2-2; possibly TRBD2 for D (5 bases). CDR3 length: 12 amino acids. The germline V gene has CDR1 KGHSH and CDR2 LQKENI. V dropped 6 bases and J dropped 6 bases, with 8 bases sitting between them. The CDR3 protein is CASSHGAGELFF. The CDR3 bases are TGTGCCAGCTCCCACGGGGCCGGGGAGCTGTTTTTT.

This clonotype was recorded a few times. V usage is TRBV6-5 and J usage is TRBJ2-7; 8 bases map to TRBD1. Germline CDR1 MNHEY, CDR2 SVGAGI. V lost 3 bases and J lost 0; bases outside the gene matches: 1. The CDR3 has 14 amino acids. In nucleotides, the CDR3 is TGTGCCAGCAGTTATCAGGGGGCCTCCTACGAGCAGTACTTC. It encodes CASSYQGASYEQYF.

The CDR3: CASSVGGQGIKGEGYEQYF. DNA for the CDR3: TGTGCCAGCAGCGTAGGTGGACAGGGAATCAAGGGAGAGGGCTACGAGCAGTACTTC. The V call is TRBV9, the J call TRBJ2-7; 8 nucleotides agree with TRBD1. CDR1 and CDR2 from the germline V gene are SGDLS and YYNGEE. The CDR3 has 19 amino acids. V shed 0 bases, J shed 3 bases, and the junction held 17 bases outside the gene matches.

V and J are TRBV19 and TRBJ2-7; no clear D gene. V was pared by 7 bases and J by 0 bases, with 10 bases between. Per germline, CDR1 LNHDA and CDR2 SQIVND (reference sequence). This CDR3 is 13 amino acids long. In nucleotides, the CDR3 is TGTGCCAGTACCGGCAGGAGCTCCTACGAGCAGTACTTC. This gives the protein CASTGRSSYEQYF. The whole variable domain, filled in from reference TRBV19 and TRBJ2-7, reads DGGITQSPKYLFRKEGQNVTLSCEQNLNHDAMYWYRQDPGQGLRLIYYSQIVNDFQKGDIAEGYSVSREKKESFPLTVTSAQKNPTAFYLCASTGRSSYEQYFGPGTRLTVT.

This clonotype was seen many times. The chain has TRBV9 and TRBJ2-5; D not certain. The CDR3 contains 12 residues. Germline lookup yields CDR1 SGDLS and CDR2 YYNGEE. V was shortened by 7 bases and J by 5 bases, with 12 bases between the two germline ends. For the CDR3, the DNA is TGTGCCAGCTCACCCGTCGGGGAGACCCAGTACTTC. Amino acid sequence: CASSPVGETQYF.

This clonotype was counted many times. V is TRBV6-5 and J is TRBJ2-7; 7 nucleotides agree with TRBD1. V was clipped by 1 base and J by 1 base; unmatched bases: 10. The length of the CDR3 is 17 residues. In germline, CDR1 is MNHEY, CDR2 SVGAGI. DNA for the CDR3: TGTGCCAGCAGTTACTGGGCCGGGACAGAAGTATCCTACGAGCAGTACTTC. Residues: CASSYWAGTEVSYEQYF.

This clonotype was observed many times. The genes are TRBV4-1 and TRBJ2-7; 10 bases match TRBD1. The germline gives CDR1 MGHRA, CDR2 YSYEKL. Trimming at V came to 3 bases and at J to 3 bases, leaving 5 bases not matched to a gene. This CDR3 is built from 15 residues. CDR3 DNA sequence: TGCGCCAGCAGCCAGCCGGGACAGGGGTACTACGAGCAGTACTTC. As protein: CASSQPGQGYYEQYF.

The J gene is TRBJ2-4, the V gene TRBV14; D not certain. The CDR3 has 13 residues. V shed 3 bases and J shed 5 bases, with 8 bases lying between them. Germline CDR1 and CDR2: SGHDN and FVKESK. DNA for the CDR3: TGTGCCAGCAGCCATTGGGCAGAAAACATTCAGTACTTC. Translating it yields CASSHWAENIQYF.